Presented here are 11 T cell receptor beta chains from one specimen sequenced in a study of T-cell memory formation after mild COVID-19. TCRdb used MiXCR to reprocess the 5' RACE reads, holding one entry per CDR3 protein. The data show about 16,000 distinct CDR3 sequences, around 25% seen once. The sequenced sample consisted of PBMCs or a T cell subset sorted from them (not recorded which). The receptors here all came from a man aged 18 to 29 who had mild COVID-19 (a few samples of this study predate the infection). Cell type and time point are not known.

This clonotype was counted between two and nine times. The chain employs TRBV5-1 and TRBJ2-1; D might be TRBD2 (5 bases). The CDR3 is 15 amino acids. The germline CDR1 and CDR2 sequences are SGHRS and YFSETQ. Trimming took off 0 bases at V and 4 bases at J, with 11 bases between the two ends. This CDR3 reads CASSLEGSGYNEQFF. Written as DNA, the CDR3 is TGCGCCAGCAGCTTGGAAGGTTCGGGGTACAATGAGCAGTTCTTC.

The rearrangement joins TRBV12-3 or TRBV12-4 to TRBJ1-1; D uncertain. The CDR3 totals 14 residues. Trimming took off 5 bases at V and 4 bases at J, with 14 bases between the two ends. The CDR3 loop is CASSPRRGGTEAFF. The CDR3 region has the DNA TGTGCCAGCAGTCCACGGCGGGGAGGCACTGAAGCTTTCTTT.

This clonotype occurred many times. The chain couples TRBV27 to TRBJ2-7, with 9 bases that match TRBD2. V dropped 4 bases and J dropped 0; count of bases not matched to a gene: 10. The germline V gene has CDR1 MNHEY and CDR2 SMNVEV (reference sequence). The CDR3 consists of 17 residues. This CDR3 reads CASSSRLAGQSSYEQYF. The CDR3 bases are TGTGCCAGCAGTTCGCGGCTAGCGGGACAGAGCTCCTACGAGCAGTACTTC.

The chain recombines TRBV30 with TRBJ1-2; 10 bases map to TRBD1. J gave up 4 bases and V 5 bases, and 7 bases lay outside the gene matches. Per germline, CDR1 GTSNPN and CDR2 SVGIG (reference sequence). This CDR3 comprises 14 residues. Here the CDR3 DNA reads TGTGCCTGGTTGGACAGGGGGTTTATCTATGGCTACACCTTC. Protein: CAWLDRGFIYGYTF.

At least ten counts were recorded for this clonotype. J is TRBJ2-5 and V is TRBV6-5; unclear D gene. CDR1 is MNHEY, CDR2 SVGAGI, per germline. Between the trimmed V and J ends, which lost 6 bases and 5 bases, there was a span of 19 bases. CDR3 length: 15 amino acids. This CDR3 is CASSIDWGLEETQYF. DNA of the CDR3: TGTGCCAGCAGCATAGACTGGGGTCTCGAGGAGACCCAGTACTTC.

In this sample, this clonotype turned up many times. CDR3 in DNA: TGTGCCAGCAGTTCCGTGACCTACGAGCAGTACTTC. This encodes CASSSVTYEQYF. The chain is built from TRBV28 and TRBJ2-7; no clear D. V lost 4 bases to trimming and J lost 2 bases, with 6 bases between them. This CDR3 has 12 amino acids. CDR1 and CDR2 (germline): MDHEN, SYDVKM.

V is TRBV4-1 and J is TRBJ2-2; TRBD2 matches at 16 bases. The length of the CDR3 is 19 residues. Germline trimming cut 5 bases from V and 2 bases from J; bases unmatched to any gene: 8. From germline, CDR1 is MGHRA and CDR2 YSYEKL. The CDR3: CASSAKGLAGGTNTGELFF. CDR3 nucleotides: TGCGCCAGCAGCGCAAAGGGACTAGCGGGGGGGACTAACACCGGGGAGCTGTTTTTT.

This clonotype was seen a handful of times. The chain recombines TRBV7-2 with TRBJ1-2, with TRBD1 matching over 7 bases. Trimming removed 5 bases from V and 4 bases from J; junction bases left unmatched: 10. CDR3 length: 15 amino acids. CDR1 and CDR2 from the germline V gene are SGHTA and FQGNSA. CDR3 nucleotides: TGTGCCAGCAGCCCAACTACAGGGGTAGGCTATGGCTACACCTTC. Its protein product is CASSPTTGVGYGYTF.

The V call is TRBV20-1, the J call TRBJ2-7; a possible D gene is TRBD1 (6 bases). Trimming cost V 5 bases and J 0 bases, with 11 bases left between them. The CDR3 runs to 13 residues. Germline V CDR1 and CDR2: DFQATT, SNEGSKA (reference sequence). Written as DNA, the CDR3 is TGCAGTGCTTCCGGGACAAACTCCTACGAGCAGTACTTC. Protein sequence: CSASGTNSYEQYF.

This rearrangement joins TRBV19 to TRBJ1-2; no clear D. The CDR3 length is 13 residues. The V end was cut by 3 bases, the J end by 4 bases, with 9 bases between. Germline V CDR1 and CDR2: LNHDA, SQIVND (reference sequence). In DNA form, the CDR3 reads TGTGCCAGTAGTATCGGCTCATCCTATGGCTACACCTTC. Protein: CASSIGSSYGYTF.

This clonotype was observed many times. The V call is TRBV18, the J call TRBJ2-3; D is ambiguous. CDR3 size: 17 residues. The V gene lost 2 bases and the J gene lost 0 bases, with 15 bases spanning the gap. Looked up from germline, CDR1 is KGHSH and CDR2 is LQKENI. The CDR3 sequence: CASSPKEPDSSTDTQYF. DNA of the CDR3: TGTGCCAGCTCACCAAAGGAGCCAGACTCTAGCACAGATACGCAGTATTTT.